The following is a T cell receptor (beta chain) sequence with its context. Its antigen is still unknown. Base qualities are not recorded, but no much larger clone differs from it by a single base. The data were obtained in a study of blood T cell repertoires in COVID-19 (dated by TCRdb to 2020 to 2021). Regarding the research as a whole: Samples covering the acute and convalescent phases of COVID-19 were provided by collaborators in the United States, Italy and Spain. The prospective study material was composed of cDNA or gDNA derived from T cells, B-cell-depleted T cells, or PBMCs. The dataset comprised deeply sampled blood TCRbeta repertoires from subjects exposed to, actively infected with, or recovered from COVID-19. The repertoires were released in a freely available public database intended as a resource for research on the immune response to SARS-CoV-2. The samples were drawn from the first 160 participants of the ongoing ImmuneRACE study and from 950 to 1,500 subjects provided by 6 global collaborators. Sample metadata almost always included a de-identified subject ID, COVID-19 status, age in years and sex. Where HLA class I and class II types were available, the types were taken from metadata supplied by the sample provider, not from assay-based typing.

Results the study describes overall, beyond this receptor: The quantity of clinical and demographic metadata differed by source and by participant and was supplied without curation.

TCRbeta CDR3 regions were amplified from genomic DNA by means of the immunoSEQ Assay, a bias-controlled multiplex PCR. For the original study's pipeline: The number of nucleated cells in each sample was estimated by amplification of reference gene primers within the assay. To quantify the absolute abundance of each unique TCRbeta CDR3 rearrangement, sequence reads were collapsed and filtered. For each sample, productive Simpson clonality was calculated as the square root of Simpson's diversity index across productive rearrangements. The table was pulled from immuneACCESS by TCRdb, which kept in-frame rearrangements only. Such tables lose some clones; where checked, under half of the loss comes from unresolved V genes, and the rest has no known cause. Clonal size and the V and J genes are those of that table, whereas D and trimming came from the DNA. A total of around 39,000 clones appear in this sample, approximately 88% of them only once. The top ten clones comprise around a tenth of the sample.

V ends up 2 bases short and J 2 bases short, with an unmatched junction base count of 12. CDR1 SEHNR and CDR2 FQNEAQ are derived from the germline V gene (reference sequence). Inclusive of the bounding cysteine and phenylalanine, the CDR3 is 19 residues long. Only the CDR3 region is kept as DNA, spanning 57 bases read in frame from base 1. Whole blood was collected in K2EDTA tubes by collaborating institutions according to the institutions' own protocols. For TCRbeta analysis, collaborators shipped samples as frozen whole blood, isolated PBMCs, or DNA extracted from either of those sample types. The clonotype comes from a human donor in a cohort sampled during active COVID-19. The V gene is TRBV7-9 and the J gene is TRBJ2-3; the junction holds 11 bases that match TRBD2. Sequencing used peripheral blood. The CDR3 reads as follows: CASSLLTAGTSGYTDTQYF. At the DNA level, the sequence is TGTGCCAGCAGCTTACTAACAGCCGGGACTAGCGGATACACAGATACGCAGTATTTT.